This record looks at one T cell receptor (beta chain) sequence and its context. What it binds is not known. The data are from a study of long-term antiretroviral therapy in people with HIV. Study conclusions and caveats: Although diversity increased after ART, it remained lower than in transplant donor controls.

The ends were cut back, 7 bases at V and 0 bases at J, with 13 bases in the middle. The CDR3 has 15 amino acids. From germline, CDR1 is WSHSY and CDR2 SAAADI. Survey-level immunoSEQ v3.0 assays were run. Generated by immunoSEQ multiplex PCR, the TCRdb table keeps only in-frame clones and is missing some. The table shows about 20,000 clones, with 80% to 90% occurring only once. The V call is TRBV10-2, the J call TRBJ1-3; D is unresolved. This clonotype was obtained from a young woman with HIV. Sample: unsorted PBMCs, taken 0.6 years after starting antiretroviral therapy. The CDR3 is CASTLDGNSGNTIYF. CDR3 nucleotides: TGCGCCAGCACTTTGGACGGAAACTCTGGAAACACCATATATTTT.